This passage covers 21 T cell receptor beta chains from one sample sequenced in a study of memory CD4+ T cells and cytomegalovirus serostatus (dated by TCRdb to between 2018 and 2021). Single viable CD3+CD4+CD8-CD45RO+ cells were sorted as memory CD4+ T cells on a FACSAria II. The library came from the immunoSEQ multiplex PCR assay. Held by TCRdb, this immuneACCESS table contains in-frame sequences only and omits some clones. Under half of the omission traces to an unresolved V gene where checked; the cause of the rest is unknown. Across this sample there are about 82,000 clones, with 80% seen only once. The top ten constitute around 0.77% of the sample. The sample taken for sequencing was memory CD4+ T cells from blood. The receptors derive from an adult in good health and CMV-seronegative.

This chain connects TRBV7-9 to TRBJ2-3; possibly TRBD2 for D (6 bases). The CDR3 has 13 residues. V lost 8 bases, J lost 6 bases, and 15 bases lay in between. The germline CDR1 and CDR2 sequences are SEHNR and FQNEAQ (reference sequence). The CDR3 DNA reads TGTGCCAGCGGGTTATGGGGGGAGGATACGCAGTATTTT. Amino acids: CASGLWGEDTQYF. Full variable domain (remainder filled in from reference TRBV7-9 and TRBJ2-3): DTGVSQNPRHKITKRGQNVTFRCDPISEHNRLYWYRQTLGQGPEFLTYFQNEAQLEKSRLLSDRFSAERPKGSFSTLEIQRTEQGDSAMYLCASGLWGEDTQYFGPGTRLTVL.

There are a few counts of this clone. CDR3 nucleotide sequence: TGTGCCAGCAGCCAACTCGGGCCTTCTAAGGGGAGACAGCCCCAGCATTTT. It codes for CASSQLGPSKGRQPQHF. The chain couples TRBV7-9 to TRBJ1-5; the D gene is possibly TRBD1 (5 bases). Germline-derived CDR1 and CDR2 are SEHNR and FQNEAQ (reference sequence). V was shortened by 5 bases and J by 7 bases, with 24 bases between the two germline ends. The CDR3 is 17 amino acids.

This rearrangement joins TRBV11-2 to TRBJ2-1, with D possibly matching TRBD1 (6 bases). This CDR3 has 19 residues. Trimming stripped 2 bases from V and 8 bases from J, with 28 bases between. Germline V gene sequence: CDR1 SGHAT, CDR2 FQNNGV. CDR3: CASSLTGTNYPDAGDEQFF. As DNA, the CDR3 is TGTGCCAGCAGCTTAACCGGGACAAATTATCCTGACGCAGGGGATGAGCAGTTCTTC.

The V call is TRBV5-4, the J call TRBJ1-1, with unresolved D. CDR3 length equals 13 residues. From germline, CDR1 is SGHNT and CDR2 YYREEE (reference sequence). The V gene lost 3 bases and the J gene lost 1 base, with 7 bases spanning the gap. The CDR3 DNA follows: TGTGCCAGCAGCTCCAACACGAACACTGAAGCTTTCTTT. Amino acid sequence: CASSSNTNTEAFF.

The DNA for the CDR3 is TGTGCCAGTACCTCAGGGGCAGGGGCAACGAACACTGAAGCTTTCTTT. Amino acid sequence: CASTSGAGATNTEAFF. This sequence joins TRBV19 and TRBJ1-1, with D possibly matching TRBD1 (6 bases). The CDR3 is made up of 16 amino acids. From germline, CDR1 is LNHDA and CDR2 SQIVND (reference sequence). Trimming shortened V by 7 bases and J by 1 base, and 19 bases separated the two germline ends.

The chain uses TRBV11-2 and TRBJ2-3; TRBD2 aligns across 8 bases. Trimming cost V 1 base and J 3 bases; bases outside gene matches: 6. Per the germline V gene, CDR1 is SGHAT and CDR2 is FQNNGV. This CDR3 is 16 amino acids long. For the CDR3, the DNA is TGTGCCAGCAGCTTAGGGGGTAGCGGGGAGACAGATACGCAGTATTTT. It encodes CASSLGGSGETDTQYF.

The gene calls are TRBV5-5 and TRBJ2-7; perhaps TRBD2 as D (5 bases). From germline, CDR1 is SGHKS and CDR2 YYEKEE (reference sequence). The CDR3 covers 14 residues. V lost 4 bases to trimming and J lost 4 bases, with 15 bases between them. The CDR3 protein is CASSRTWEYYEQYF. The DNA for the CDR3 is TGTGCCAGCAGCCGTACTTGGGAGTATTACGAGCAGTACTTC.

The CDR3 DNA sequence: TGTGCCAGCAGCCTAGGGGGCACAGATACGCAGTATTTT. Translated, it gives CASSLGGTDTQYF. The J gene is TRBJ2-3, the V gene TRBV7-2, with TRBD1 as a possible D gene (5 bases). CDR1 SGHTA and CDR2 FQGNSA come from the germline V gene. V lost 5 bases and J 1 base, leaving 7 bases between the germline ends. This CDR3 has 13 amino acids.

The V call is TRBV21-1, the J call TRBJ1-1. TRBV21-1 is a pseudogene. This CDR3 comprises 17 residues. The CDR3 DNA reads as TGTGCCAGCAGCATCTTTGGGAACAGTTATGGTGGAACTGAAGCTTTCTTT. It encodes CASSIFGNSYGGTEAFF.

The chain links TRBV7-8 to TRBJ1-2; D ambiguous. The germline CDR1 and CDR2 sequences are SGHVS and FQNEAQ. Between the trimmed V and J ends, which lost 2 bases and 2 bases, there was a span of 9 bases. This CDR3 has 14 amino acids. The CDR3 DNA sequence: TGTGCCAGCAGCTTAAGTCAGGACAACTATGGCTACACCTTC. Residues: CASSLSQDNYGYTF.

V gene TRBV2 combines with J gene TRBJ2-5; D unresolved. The length of the CDR3 is 13 residues. Germline CDR1 reads SNHLY; CDR2 reads FYNNEI. Trimming removed 4 bases from V and 2 bases from J, with 8 bases in between. CDR3 sequence reads: CASSVRQQETQYF. Here the CDR3 DNA reads TGTGCCAGCAGTGTTCGACAACAAGAGACCCAGTACTTC.

The rearrangement links TRBV18 to TRBJ2-7; 11 nucleotides align to TRBD2. The CDR3 spans 16 residues. Germline V CDR1 and CDR2: KGHSH, LQKENI. V lost 4 bases and J lost 4; bases outside the gene matches: 9. DNA of the CDR3: TGTGCCAGCTCACTAGGGATCGGGACTAGCGGTTACGAGCAGTACTTC. Its translation is CASSLGIGTSGYEQYF.

The chain recombines TRBV11-3 with TRBJ2-2, with 8 bases that match TRBD1. Germline assignment: CDR1 SGHNT and CDR2 YENEEA. The CDR3 extends over 14 amino acids. The J segment lost 6 bases and the V segment lost 5 bases, leaving 5 bases of the junction unmatched. In DNA, the CDR3 is TGTGCCAGCAGCCTGGCGACAGGGGCCGGGGAGCTGTTTTTT. Protein product: CASSLATGAGELFF.

The rearrangement uses TRBV2 and TRBJ2-5; D might be TRBD1 or TRBD2, each matching 5 bases. CDR3 length: 14 amino acids. V lost 3 bases and J 3 bases, leaving 11 bases between the germline ends. Germline V lookup: CDR1 SNHLY, CDR2 FYNNEI. The CDR3 region is CASSDGRGEETQYF. The DNA of the CDR3 is TGTGCCAGCAGTGATGGTAGGGGAGAAGAGACCCAGTACTTC.

This chain joins TRBV4-3 and TRBJ1-5, with a weak D call TRBD1 (6 bases). V was shortened by 0 bases and J by 0 bases, with 12 bases between the two germline ends. Looked up from germline, CDR1 is LGHNA and CDR2 is YSLEER. The CDR3 has 17 amino acids. CDR3 residues: CASSQEHQGSSNQPQHF. The CDR3 region has the DNA TGCGCCAGCAGCCAAGAGCACCAGGGGTCTAGCAATCAGCCCCAGCATTTT.

V gene TRBV5-1 combines with J gene TRBJ2-2; D is possibly TRBD2 (5 bases). Germline values: CDR1 SGHRS, CDR2 YFSETQ. With 4 bases removed from V and 5 bases from J, the gap between germline ends came to 9 bases. CDR3 size: 13 residues. Written as DNA, the CDR3 is TGCGCCAGCAGCGATACTAGTACCGGGGAGCTGTTTTTT. It translates to CASSDTSTGELFF. Combining the CDR3 with reference TRBV5-1 and TRBJ2-2 gives the whole variable domain KAGVTQTPRYLIKTRGQQVTLSCSPISGHRSVSWYQQTPGQGLQFLFEYFSETQRNKGNFPGRFSGRQFSNSRSEMNVSTLELGDSALYLCASSDTSTGELFFGEGSRLTVL.

The chain carries TRBV19 and TRBJ1-5; 7 bases are shared with TRBD1. The CDR3 is 15 amino acids. Per germline, CDR1 LNHDA and CDR2 SQIVND (reference sequence). After removal of 7 bases from V and 3 bases from J, the junction contained 9 bases not matched to a gene. The CDR3 reads CASTPGGLVNQPQHF. The CDR3 DNA is TGTGCCAGTACCCCAGGGGGGCTCGTCAATCAGCCCCAGCATTTT.

The V gene is TRBV13, the J gene TRBJ2-2; 12 bases fit TRBD2. The germline V gene has CDR1 PRHDT and CDR2 FYEKMQ (reference sequence). The trim removed 6 bases at V and 5 bases at J, leaving 10 bases unmatched. The CDR3 totals 17 residues. CDR3 amino acids: CASRPSGGARRTGELFF. The CDR3 DNA follows: TGTGCCAGCAGACCTAGCGGGGGGGCGAGACGAACCGGGGAGCTGTTTTTT.

The V gene is TRBV6-6, the J gene TRBJ2-3; 9 positions match TRBD2. The CDR3 extends over 14 amino acids. In germline, CDR1 is MNHNY, CDR2 SVGAGI (reference sequence). Trimming removed 7 bases from V and 5 bases from J; junction bases left unmatched: 7. The CDR3 DNA is TGTGCCAGCACCCCACCGCGGGGGGGAGATACGCAGTATTTT. Its translation is CASTPPRGGDTQYF.

This clone showed up just once. The gene calls are TRBV6-4 and TRBJ2-7; no firm D call. CDR3 length: 15 residues. V was pared by 6 bases and J by 0 bases, with 15 bases between. Germline V gene sequence: CDR1 MRHNA, CDR2 SNTAGT. The CDR3 here is CASSPSHGTSYEQYF. The CDR3 DNA reads as TGTGCCAGCAGCCCTTCCCATGGAACCTCCTACGAGCAGTACTTC.

This clone came up a few times. The J gene is TRBJ1-1, the V gene TRBV2; a weak D match, TRBD1 (5 bases). The CDR3 runs to 14 residues. The V and J ends lost 7 bases and 2 bases respectively, with 14 bases between them. Per the germline V gene, CDR1 is SNHLY and CDR2 is FYNNEI. The CDR3 DNA is TGTGCCAGCATTGTGGGACGCAGTAACACTGAAGCTTTCTTT. It specifies CASIVGRSNTEAFF.